Reported below is one T cell receptor (beta chain). A much larger clone is a single base away; this may be a read error. The data derive from a study of Graves' ophthalmopathy and Graves' hyperthyroidism. RNA transcripts served as template for amplifying TCR beta CDR3 sequences. HTBI-primed RT-PCR formed the first round, and a multiplex PCR formed the second. Each CDR3 protein is one row after TCRdb ran MiXCR on the multiplex PCR reads. This sample has approximately 500,000 distinct CDR3 sequences, with approximately 15% found just once. The receptor was derived from a young woman with Graves' ophthalmopathy. The sample was blood.

CDR3 in DNA: TGTGTCAGCAGCTTAGCGAGGGGGCATGGCTACACCTTC. It codes for CVSSLARGHGYTF. The chain joins TRBV7-2 to TRBJ1-2; 7 positions agree with TRBD1. This CDR3 has 13 residues. Germline CDR1 reads SGHTA; CDR2 reads FQGNSA.